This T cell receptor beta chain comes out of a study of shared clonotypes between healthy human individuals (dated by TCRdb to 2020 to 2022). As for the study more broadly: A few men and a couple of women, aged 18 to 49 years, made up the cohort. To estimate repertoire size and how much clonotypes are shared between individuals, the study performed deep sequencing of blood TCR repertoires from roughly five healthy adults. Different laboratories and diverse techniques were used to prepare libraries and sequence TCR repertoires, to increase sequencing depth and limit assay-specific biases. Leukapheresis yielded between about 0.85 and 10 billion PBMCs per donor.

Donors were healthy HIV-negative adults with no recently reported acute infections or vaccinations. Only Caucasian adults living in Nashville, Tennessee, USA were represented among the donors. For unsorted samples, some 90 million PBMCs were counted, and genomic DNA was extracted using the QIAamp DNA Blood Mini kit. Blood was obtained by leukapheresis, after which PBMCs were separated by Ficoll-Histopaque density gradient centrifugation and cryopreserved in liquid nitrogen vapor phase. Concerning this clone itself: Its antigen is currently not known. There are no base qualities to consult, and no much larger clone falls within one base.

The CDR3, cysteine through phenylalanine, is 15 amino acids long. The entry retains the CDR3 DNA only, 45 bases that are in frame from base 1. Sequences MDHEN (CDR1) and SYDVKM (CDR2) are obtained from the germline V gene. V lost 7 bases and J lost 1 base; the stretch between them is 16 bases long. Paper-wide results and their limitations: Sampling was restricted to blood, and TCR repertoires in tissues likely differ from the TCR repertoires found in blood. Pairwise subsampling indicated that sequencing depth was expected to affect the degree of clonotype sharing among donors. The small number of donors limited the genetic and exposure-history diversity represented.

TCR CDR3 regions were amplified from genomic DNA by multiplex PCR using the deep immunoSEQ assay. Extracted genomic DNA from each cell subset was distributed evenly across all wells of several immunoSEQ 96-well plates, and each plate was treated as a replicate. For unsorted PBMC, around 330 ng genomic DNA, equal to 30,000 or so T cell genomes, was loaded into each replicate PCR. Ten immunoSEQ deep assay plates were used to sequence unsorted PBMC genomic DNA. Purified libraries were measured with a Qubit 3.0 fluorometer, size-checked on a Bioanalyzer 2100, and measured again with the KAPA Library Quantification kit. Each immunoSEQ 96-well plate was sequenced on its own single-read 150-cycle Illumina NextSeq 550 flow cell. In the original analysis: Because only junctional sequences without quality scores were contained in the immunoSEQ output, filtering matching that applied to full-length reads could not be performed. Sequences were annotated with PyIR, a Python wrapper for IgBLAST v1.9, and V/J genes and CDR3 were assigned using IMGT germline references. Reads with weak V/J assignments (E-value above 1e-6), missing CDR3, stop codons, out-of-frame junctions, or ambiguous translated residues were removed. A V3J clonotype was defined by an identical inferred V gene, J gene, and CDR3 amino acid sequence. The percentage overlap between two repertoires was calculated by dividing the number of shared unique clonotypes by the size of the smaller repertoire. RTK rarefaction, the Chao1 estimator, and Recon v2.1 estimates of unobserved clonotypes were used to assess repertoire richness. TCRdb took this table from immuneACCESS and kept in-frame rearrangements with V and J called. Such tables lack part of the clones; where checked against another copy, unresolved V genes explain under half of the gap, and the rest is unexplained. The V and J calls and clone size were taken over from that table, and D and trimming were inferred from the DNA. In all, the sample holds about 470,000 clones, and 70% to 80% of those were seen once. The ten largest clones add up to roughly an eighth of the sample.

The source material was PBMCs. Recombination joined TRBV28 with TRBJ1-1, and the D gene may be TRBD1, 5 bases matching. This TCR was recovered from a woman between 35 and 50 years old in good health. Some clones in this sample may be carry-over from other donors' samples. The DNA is TGTGCCAGCATCATACCCCGGGGCGCGAACACTGAAGCTTTCTTT. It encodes CASIIPRGANTEAFF. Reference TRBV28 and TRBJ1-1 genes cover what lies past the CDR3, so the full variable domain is DVKVTQSSRYLVKRTGEKVFLECVQDMDHENMFWYRQDPGLGLRLIYFSYDVKMKEKGDIPEGYSVSREKKERFSLILESASTNQTSMYLCASIIPRGANTEAFFGQGTRLTVV.